This is a list of T cell receptor beta chains from one sample in a study of blood T cells in healthy people across ages. MiXCR, applied by TCRdb to the 5' RACE reads, yields one record per CDR3 protein. The table includes fewer than 900,000 distinct CDR3 sequences, roughly 40% detected once. Material for sequencing was blood. These receptors all come from a man in his late teens or twenties in good health. The CDR3 runs from the conserved cysteine through the conserved F or W. The D gene is left open where the match is weak. Rows give clone size only sometimes, using once, few, many, or a class for an expanded clone.

size,J,D,V,CDR3,DNA
many,TRBJ2-7,TRBD1,TRBV20-1,CSAGQGATYEQYF,TGCAGTGCTGGACAGGGGGCTACCTACGAGCAGTACTTC
-,TRBJ2-3,TRBD2,TRBV6-5,CASSALVAGGTDTQYF,TGTGCCAGCAGCGCCCTTGTGGCGGGGGGCACAGATACGCAGTATTTT
few,TRBJ2-1,TRBD1,TRBV5-1,CASSSGTGGPEQFF,TGCGCCAGCAGCTCGGGGACAGGGGGGCCTGAGCAGTTCTTC
-,TRBJ1-1,-,TRBV4-1,CASTLGERMNTEAFF,TGCGCCTCCACCCTTGGGGAACGGATGAACACTGAAGCTTTCTTT
-,TRBJ1-2,-,TRBV27,CASSPDQTGNNTF,TGTGCCAGCAGTCCCGATCAAACAGGGAATAACACCTTC
few,TRBJ2-7,-,TRBV28,CASSLRVPYEQYF,TGTGCCAGCAGTTTACGGGTTCCCTACGAGCAGTACTTC
few,TRBJ2-3,-,TRBV6-1,CASSPSPGLKSTDTQYF,TGTGCCAGCAGTCCTTCACCGGGACTTAAATCCACAGATACGCAGTATTTT
-,TRBJ1-1,-,TRBV2,CASSGGQFFNTEAFF,TGTGCCAGCAGTGGCGGACAGTTTTTTAACACTGAAGCTTTCTTT
-,TRBJ2-3,-,TRBV20-1,CSAPPALPSPDTQYF,TGCAGTGCTCCTCCGGCCCTGCCGTCGCCGGATACGCAGTATTTT
-,TRBJ1-2,-,TRBV7-2,CASIATAPNYGYTF,TGTGCCAGCATCGCGACAGCCCCTAACTATGGCTACACCTTC
-,TRBJ1-4,TRBD1,TRBV28,CASSIQGARGEKLFF,TGTGCCAGCAGCATACAGGGGGCTCGTGGTGAAAAACTGTTTTTT
-,TRBJ2-5,-,TRBV5-4,CASSLALGSDQETQYF,TGTGCCAGCAGCTTGGCTTTGGGTTCGGATCAAGAGACCCAGTACTTC
-,TRBJ1-1,-,TRBV9,CASTNRLNTEAFF,TGTGCCAGCACAAACAGGCTGAACACTGAAGCTTTCTTT
-,TRBJ1-6,-,TRBV20-1,CSALEAGNHYNSPLHF,TGCAGTGCTTTAGAGGCCGGGAACCACTATAATTCACCCCTCCACTTT
-,TRBJ1-2,-,TRBV7-8,CASRSPGENYGYTF,TGTGCCAGCAGATCACCCGGGGAAAACTATGGCTACACCTTC
-,TRBJ2-1,TRBD2,TRBV5-1,CASSEQLAGGGIYNEQFF,TGCGCCAGCAGCGAACAACTAGCGGGGGGGGGCATCTACAATGAGCAGTTCTTC
-,TRBJ1-1,-,TRBV20-1,CSASRGAANTEAFF,TGCAGTGCTAGTAGAGGGGCCGCAAACACTGAAGCTTTCTTT
-,TRBJ2-5,-,TRBV7-3,CASRLAGSQETQYF,TGTGCCAGCCGCTTGGCGGGGTCACAAGAGACCCAGTACTTC
-,TRBJ2-7,-,TRBV5-1,CASSLDPGAPYNEQYF,TGCGCCAGCAGCTTGGATCCGGGGGCGCCTTACAATGAGCAGTACTTC
few,TRBJ1-1,TRBD1,TRBV5-5,CASSRTGTENTEAFF,TGTGCCAGCAGCCGTACCGGGACAGAGAACACTGAAGCTTTCTTT
few,TRBJ2-3,-,TRBV9,CASSSGLLTDTQYF,TGTGCCAGCAGCTCAGGACTTCTTACAGATACGCAGTATTTT
-,TRBJ1-5,-,TRBV5-5,CASSSTGGYGNQPQHF,TGTGCCAGCAGCTCCACGGGCGGGTATGGCAATCAGCCCCAGCATTTT
many,TRBJ1-1,-,TRBV7-2,CASSLYTSRAFF,TGTGCCAGCAGCTTATATACGTCGCGAGCTTTCTTT
-,TRBJ2-7,-,TRBV5-1,CASSLDFAPEQYF,TGCGCCAGCAGCTTGGATTTCGCGCCTGAGCAGTACTTC
-,TRBJ2-7,TRBD1,TRBV4-3,CASSQLQGAEQYF,TGCGCCAGCAGCCAGCTACAGGGGGCCGAGCAGTACTTC
few,TRBJ2-7,-,TRBV28,CASSRQVAEYEQYF,TGTGCCAGCAGCCGACAGGTGGCGGAATACGAGCAGTACTTC
few,TRBJ1-1,-,TRBV20-1,CSARDAGRGREAFF,TGCAGTGCTAGAGACGCAGGGCGAGGTCGTGAAGCTTTCTTT
-,TRBJ1-2,-,TRBV12-3/TRBV12-4,CASSSGSPGPQSYTF,TGTGCCAGCAGTTCGGGGTCCCCCGGGCCTCAGTCCTACACCTTC
-,TRBJ1-2,-,TRBV20-1,CSAIEGSRQDGYTF,TGCAGTGCTATAGAGGGATCTAGACAGGATGGCTACACCTTC
-,TRBJ2-5,TRBD2,TRBV20-1,CSARKIVLAGDSCNEQYF,TGCAGTGCCCGAAAAATTGTACTAGCGGGGGACTCCTGCAATGAGCAGTACTTC
-,TRBJ2-2,-,TRBV15,CATSRDAPAESDTGELFF,TGTGCCACCAGCAGAGATGCCCCAGCGGAGTCAGACACCGGGGAGCTGTTTTTT
few,TRBJ1-1,-,TRBV21-1,CASSRQGARRNTEAFF,TGTGCCAGCAGCAGACAGGGGGCGAGGCGAAACACTGAAGCTTTCTTT
-,TRBJ2-3,TRBD2,TRBV15,CATSRNSGGSDTQYF,TGTGCCACCAGCAGGAATAGCGGGGGGTCAGATACGCAGTATTTT
-,TRBJ1-1,-,TRBV20-1,CSATGFGGPEAFF,TGCAGTGCGACGGGATTTGGGGGCCCTGAAGCTTTCTTT
-,TRBJ1-5,-,TRBV20-1,CSAHRVGQPQHF,TGCAGTGCCCACAGGGTCGGTCAGCCCCAGCATTTT
few,TRBJ2-3,-,TRBV2,CASSRAWPPKNDTQYF,TGTGCCAGCAGTCGGGCGTGGCCGCCGAAGAACGATACGCAGTATTTT
-,TRBJ2-3,-,TRBV6-2/TRBV6-3,CASSYSSFGADTQYF,TGTGCCAGCAGTTACTCGAGCTTTGGGGCAGATACGCAGTATTTT
-,TRBJ2-7,TRBD2,TRBV6-2/TRBV6-3,CASSFAGGLGLAGYEQYF,TGTGCCAGCAGTTTCGCGGGTGGATTGGGGCTAGCGGGCTACGAGCAGTACTTC
-,TRBJ1-5,TRBD1,TRBV6-2/TRBV6-3,CASTKGAQPQHF,TGTGCCAGCACGAAGGGGGCCCAGCCCCAGCATTTT
-,TRBJ1-1,TRBD1,TRBV14,CASSPRTGGKEEAFF,TGTGCCAGCAGCCCGCGTACAGGGGGCAAGGAAGAAGCTTTCTTT
-,TRBJ2-3,-,TRBV20-1,CSIGRTDTQYF,TGCAGTATCGGCCGCACAGATACGCAGTATTTT
many,TRBJ2-1,-,TRBV7-9,CASSPTDGDNEQFF,TGTGCCAGCAGCCCAACCGACGGAGACAATGAGCAGTTCTTC
few,TRBJ2-1,TRBD2,TRBV27,CASSRGGMQFF,TGTGCCAGCAGTCGCGGGGGGATGCAGTTCTTC
many,TRBJ2-3,TRBD1,TRBV29-1,CSVKQGVISTDTQYF,TGCAGCGTTAAACAGGGGGTCATTAGCACAGATACGCAGTATTTT
few,TRBJ2-6,-,TRBV20-1,CSAARGSGANVLTF,TGCAGTGCTGCGCGGGGCTCTGGGGCCAACGTCCTGACTTTC
-,TRBJ1-6,TRBD1,TRBV27,CASKPTGFRDYNSPLHF,TGTGCCAGCAAACCGACAGGGTTTCGCGACTATAATTCACCCCTCCACTTT
-,TRBJ2-7,TRBD1,TRBV12-3/TRBV12-4,CASSLDRYSYEQYF,TGTGCCAGCAGCCTGGACAGGTACTCCTACGAGCAGTACTTC
few,TRBJ2-1,-,TRBV3-1,CASSQRQGWQNEQFF,TGTGCCAGCAGCCAACGGCAGGGCTGGCAAAATGAGCAGTTCTTC
many,TRBJ2-7,TRBD1,TRBV2,CASSPDRAYEQYF,TGTGCCAGCAGTCCTGACAGGGCATACGAGCAGTACTTC
-,TRBJ1-1,-,TRBV6-2/TRBV6-3,CASSYPQTEAFF,TGTGCCAGCAGTTACCCACAGACTGAAGCTTTCTTT
-,TRBJ2-4,-,TRBV30,CAWSVRRVTYERYF,TGTGCCTGGAGTGTTAGGAGGGTTACCTACGAGCGGTACTTC
few,TRBJ2-7,-,TRBV6-5,CASSAGGGEQYF,TGTGCCAGCAGTGCAGGGGGAGGTGAGCAGTACTTC
-,TRBJ2-1,-,TRBV3-1,CASSQAWEQFF,TGTGCCAGCAGCCAAGCTTGGGAGCAGTTCTTC
few,TRBJ2-3,-,TRBV7-2,CASSPPPTADTQYF,TGTGCCAGCAGCCCCCCCCCGACTGCAGATACGCAGTATTTT